The clone carrying this T cell receptor (beta chain) was detected many times. The sample comes from a study of T cells in Graves' hyperthyroidism and ophthalmopathy. What was amplified from RNA transcripts were TCR beta CDR3 regions. HTBI primers drove first-round RT-PCR of the TCR CDR3. MiXCR was run by TCRdb on the multiplex PCR reads, yielding one entry per CDR3 protein. The repertoire holds about 350,000 distinct CDR3 sequences, roughly 20% seen once, with about 16% in the top ten. Trimming took 2 bases from V and 2 from J, leaving 7 bases between them. This CDR3 contains 13 residues. Per the germline V gene, CDR1 is MNHEY and CDR2 is SMNVEV (reference sequence).

The sequence came from a woman aged 35 to 49 with Graves' ophthalmopathy. The V gene is TRBV27, the J gene TRBJ2-7; D gene uncertain. The material sequenced was blood. The CDR3 coding sequence is TGTGCCAGCAGTTTAACTAACGCCTACGAGCAGTACTTC. Amino acids: CASSLTNAYEQYF.